A selection of T cell receptor beta chains follows, all from one sample in a study of CD8+ T cells in alopecia areata. Generated by immunoSEQ multiplex PCR, the TCRdb table keeps only in-frame clones and is missing some. The table includes roughly 200,000 clones, roughly 62% detected once. The specimen comprised CD8+ T cells sorted from blood, sampled at week 24, from a patient treated with tofacitinib. These receptor sequences come from a human donor with alopecia areata. The CDR3 runs from the conserved cysteine through the conserved F or W. Fields, in order: V gene, J gene, clone size, D gene, CDR3 protein, CDR3 DNA. The D gene is left open where the match is weak. Where a row states a size, it is once, few, many or the class of an expanded clone; other rows omit it.

TRBV4-2	TRBJ2-6	few	TRBD2	CASSQDGASGDANVLTF	TGTGCCAGCAGCCAAGACGGGGCTAGCGGGGATGCCAACGTCCTGACTTTC
TRBV29-1	TRBJ2-7	.	TRBD1	CSADGRQGTHEQYF	TGCAGCGCTGACGGCAGACAGGGCACCCACGAGCAGTACTTC
TRBV2	TRBJ2-3	few	.	CASSEEGRTDTQYF	TGTGCCAGCAGTGAAGAGGGTCGCACAGATACGCAGTATTTT
TRBV7-6	TRBJ2-5	.	.	CASSLQETQYF	TGTGCCAGCAGCCTACAAGAGACCCAGTACTTC
TRBV5-6	TRBJ1-6	.	.	CASSFDSNYNSPLHF	TGTGCCAGCAGCTTTGACAGCAACTATAATTCACCCCTCCACTTT
TRBV4-1	TRBJ1-2	.	.	CASRANYGYTF	TGCGCCAGCAGGGCTAACTATGGCTACACCTTC
TRBV30	TRBJ2-3	few	TRBD1	CAWGVRDRGVADTQYF	TGTGCCTGGGGGGTCCGGGACAGGGGTGTTGCAGATACGCAGTATTTT
TRBV30	TRBJ2-7	.	.	CAWTRSSTYEQYF	TGTGCCTGGACCAGGAGTTCTACCTACGAGCAGTACTTC
TRBV6-1	TRBJ2-7	.	TRBD1	CASSEWSDRESYEQYF	TGTGCCAGCAGTGAATGGTCGGACAGGGAGTCCTACGAGCAGTACTTC
TRBV7-2	TRBJ1-4	.	.	CASSSLGGSEKLFF	TGTGCCAGCAGCTCCCTTGGGGGTAGCGAAAAACTGTTTTTT
TRBV2	TRBJ2-3	.	.	CASISGADTQYF	TGTGCCAGCATCTCGGGGGCCGATACGCAGTATTTT
TRBV4-1	TRBJ2-7	.	.	CASSQDGTYEQYF	TGCGCCAGCAGCCAAGATGGCACTTACGAGCAGTACTTC
TRBV30	TRBJ1-5	.	TRBD1	CAWSRTGRVGQPQHF	TGTGCCTGGAGCAGGACAGGGCGGGTGGGTCAGCCCCAGCATTTT
TRBV7-9	TRBJ2-5	.	.	CASMGAGKETQYF	TGTGCCAGCATGGGGGCAGGGAAAGAGACCCAGTACTTC
TRBV27	TRBJ2-7	.	.	CASSTSGYHYEQYF	TGTGCCAGCAGTACGTCAGGCTACCACTACGAGCAGTACTTC
TRBV4-1	TRBJ1-5	.	TRBD1	CASSQELDRGNQPQHF	TGCGCCAGCAGCCAAGAACTGGACAGGGGCAATCAGCCCCAGCATTTT
TRBV5-6	TRBJ2-1	.	.	CASSFLTHAYNEQFF	TGTGCCAGCAGCTTTTTGACTCATGCATACAATGAGCAGTTCTTC
TRBV9	TRBJ2-2	few	.	CASSAGGLSGELFF	TGTGCCAGCAGCGCGGGGGGCCTAAGCGGGGAGCTGTTTTTT
TRBV7-2	TRBJ2-1	.	.	CASSYPGYSSYNEQFF	TGTGCCAGCAGCTATCCAGGGTATAGCTCCTACAATGAGCAGTTCTTC
TRBV7-9	TRBJ2-5	.	.	CASSAGETQYF	TGTGCCAGCAGTGCCGGGGAGACCCAGTACTTC
TRBV30	TRBJ1-1	.	.	CAWARGLTEAFF	TGTGCCTGGGCCCGGGGATTGACTGAAGCTTTCTTT
TRBV10-3	TRBJ2-2	few	.	CAISSGTGELFF	TGTGCCATCAGTAGCGGGACAGGGGAGCTGTTTTTT
TRBV29-1	TRBJ1-5	.	.	CSVQYSNQPQHF	TGCAGCGTTCAGTATAGCAATCAGCCCCAGCATTTT
TRBV7-2	TRBJ2-2	.	.	CASSSMTRSTSGELFF	TGTGCCAGCAGCTCGATGACTAGAAGTACATCCGGGGAGCTGTTTTTT
TRBV28	TRBJ2-5	.	.	CASSEPARGVETQYF	TGTGCCAGCAGTGAACCGGCCCGCGGGGTCGAGACCCAGTACTTC
TRBV4-1	TRBJ2-5	few	TRBD2	CASSFFGEGETQYF	TGCGCCAGCAGCTTCTTCGGGGAGGGAGAGACCCAGTACTTC
TRBV5-1	TRBJ1-4	.	.	CASSPKGGLGEKLFF	TGCGCCAGCAGCCCGAAGGGGGGACTAGGTGAAAAACTGTTTTTT
TRBV13	TRBJ1-1	few	.	CASSVNRRSEAFF	TGTGCCAGCAGCGTAAACCGAAGGAGTGAGGCTTTCTTT
TRBV29-1	TRBJ2-1	.	.	CSVEGYNEQFF	TGCAGCGTTGAAGGGTACAATGAGCAGTTCTTC
TRBV27	TRBJ2-5	.	.	CASSLGERPGAQYF	TGTGCCAGCAGTTTGGGGGAACGGCCCGGGGCCCAGTACTTC
TRBV27	TRBJ1-1	few	.	CASSSGPKNTEAFF	TGTGCCAGCAGTTCGGGACCGAAAAACACTGAAGCTTTCTTT
TRBV5-4	TRBJ2-2	.	.	CASSVGSGELFF	TGTGCCAGCAGTGTCGGGTCCGGGGAGCTGTTTTTT
TRBV7-8	TRBJ2-3	.	.	CASSTDYSTDTQYF	TGTGCCAGCAGCACGGACTATAGCACAGATACGCAGTATTTT
TRBV14	TRBJ1-4	.	.	CASSQSQGIDEKLFF	TGTGCCAGCAGCCAAAGCCAGGGTATCGATGAAAAACTGTTTTTT
TRBV5-1	TRBJ2-7	.	TRBD1	CASSWGQDSSYEQYF	TGCGCCAGCAGCTGGGGACAGGATAGCTCCTACGAGCAGTACTTC
TRBV29-1	TRBJ2-5	few	TRBD1	CSVEVWTGPQETQYF	TGCAGCGTTGAAGTTTGGACAGGGCCGCAAGAGACCCAGTACTTC
TRBV10-2	TRBJ1-5	.	.	CASSNKGEHRQPQHF	TGCGCCAGCAGTAACAAAGGGGAGCACCGGCAGCCCCAGCATTTT
TRBV29-1	TRBJ2-1	.	.	CSVDGGSSYNEQFF	TGCAGCGTTGACGGTGGTAGTTCCTACAATGAGCAGTTCTTC
TRBV7-9	TRBJ1-4	few	TRBD1	CASSFLDRGTTNEKLFF	TGTGCCAGCAGCTTCCTCGACAGGGGAACTACTAATGAAAAACTGTTTTTT
TRBV7-9	TRBJ2-1	few	.	CASSLSNEQFF	TGTGCCAGCAGCTTATCCAATGAGCAGTTCTTC
TRBV2	TRBJ2-3	few	.	CASSEEGGTDTQYF	TGTGCCAGCAGTGAGGAGGGGGGAACAGATACGCAGTATTTT
TRBV6-1	TRBJ2-7	few	TRBD2	CASSEGLADSYEQYF	TGTGCCAGCAGTGAGGGGCTAGCGGACTCCTACGAGCAGTACTTC
TRBV5-6	TRBJ2-4	few	.	CASSPDLGENIQYF	TGTGCCAGCAGCCCCGACCTAGGAGAAAACATTCAGTACTTC
TRBV6-5	TRBJ2-1	.	TRBD2	CASSYSVSGSYNEQFF	TGTGCCAGCAGTTACTCAGTTAGCGGGTCCTACAATGAGCAGTTCTTC
TRBV6-5	TRBJ2-7	.	TRBD1	CASTYGQGGYEQYF	TGTGCCAGCACCTACGGACAGGGCGGCTACGAGCAGTACTTC